This T cell receptor beta chain was captured in a study of T cell responses to AZD1222 COVID-19 vaccine. General observations from the study: Among vaccine-associated CD4 TCRs, coverage spanned spike, with dominance at 160-218 and 743-854.

V dropped 6 bases and J dropped 5; count of bases not matched to a gene: 6. Germline CDR1 LNHDA, CDR2 SQIVND (reference sequence). The CDR3 consists of 13 residues. Produced via immunoSEQ multiplex PCR; TCRdb's table is partial and in-frame only. The repertoire holds approximately 140,000 clones, with about 92% as singletons. Of note for this clone: Its cognate antigen is unknown.

The sample was peripheral blood, taken on day 0 of AZD1222 vaccination. This sequence joins TRBV19 and TRBJ1-2; 7 positions match TRBD1. This receptor was taken from an adult in good health. The CDR3 nucleotides read TGTGCCAGTAGCATCGACAGGGAGTATGGCTACACCTTC. It is translated as CASSIDREYGYTF.